This T cell receptor beta chain was sequenced in a study of beta chain features in type 1 diabetes. Looking at the study overall: Patients were similar to healthy donors in age and gender (as well as in cell yields).

Per the germline V gene, CDR1 is MNHEY and CDR2 is SVGAGI. The CDR3 contains 14 residues. Trimming left V 5 bases short and J 5 bases short, with 14 bases between. Reverse transcription of all isolated RNA meant that expressed TCRB transcripts were sequenced. The data were produced by immunoSEQ multiplex PCR, yet TCRdb's version contains in-frame clones alone and is incomplete. Altogether a few hundred thousand clones are present, around 13% being singletons, with the ten largest covering around 0.039%. The V gene is TRBV6-5, the J gene TRBJ2-3, with D possibly being TRBD1 (5 bases). The TCR comes from a young man in good health. Input material: naive CD4+ T cells from blood. The CDR3 is CASSRAGAQDTQYF. In nucleotides, the CDR3 is TGTGCCAGCAGTCGGGCTGGGGCGCAAGATACGCAGTATTTT.